A selection of T cell receptor beta chains follows, all from one sample in a study of CD8+ T cells in alopecia areata. Profiled with immunoSEQ multiplex PCR; TCRdb holds only in-frame clones, not every one. The repertoire has a few hundred thousand clones, around 66% of them found once; the top ten carry around 1.2%. The specimen was CD4+ T cells sorted from blood, collected around week 44, from a patient treated with tofacitinib. The receptors shown here come from a human donor with alopecia areata. Each CDR3 is given with its conserved first and last residue. The D gene is left open where the match is weak. A row's size may be missing; if present it is once, few, many or a size class.

j_call: TRBJ2-1
clone_size: once
v_call: TRBV30
d_call: NA
cdr3_nt: TGTGCCTGGAGTGTACTATTGGCCCAGGGGGAGCAGTTCTTC
cdr3_aa: CAWSVLLAQGEQFF

j_call: TRBJ2-7
clone_size: NA
v_call: TRBV7-9
d_call: NA
cdr3_nt: TGTGCCAGCAGCACCTCCGGGAACTCCTACGAGCAGTACTTC
cdr3_aa: CASSTSGNSYEQYF

j_call: TRBJ1-2
clone_size: NA
v_call: TRBV5-6
d_call: TRBD1
cdr3_nt: TGTGCCAGCAGCTTAGGGGGCGCGGTCAGGTTGTATGGCTACACCTTC
cdr3_aa: CASSLGGAVRLYGYTF

j_call: TRBJ2-1
clone_size: NA
v_call: TRBV15
d_call: TRBD2
cdr3_nt: TGTGCCACCAGCAGAGAACTAGCGGGGAACAATGAGCAGTTCTTC
cdr3_aa: CATSRELAGNNEQFF

j_call: TRBJ2-1
clone_size: NA
v_call: TRBV4-3
d_call: TRBD1
cdr3_nt: TGCGCCAGCAGCCTTCGGGACAGGGGGTCGGATGAGCAGTTCTTC
cdr3_aa: CASSLRDRGSDEQFF

j_call: TRBJ1-1
clone_size: few
v_call: TRBV29-1
d_call: NA
cdr3_nt: TGCAGCGTTGTCAGGACAGCTGAAGCTTTCTTT
cdr3_aa: CSVVRTAEAFF

j_call: TRBJ2-3
clone_size: NA
v_call: TRBV15
d_call: TRBD2
cdr3_nt: TGTGCCACCAGCCCGACTAGCGGGGGGCAGTATTTT
cdr3_aa: CATSPTSGGQYF

j_call: TRBJ1-1
clone_size: few
v_call: TRBV19
d_call: NA
cdr3_nt: TGTGCCAGTAGTACCACGGGGGGCACTGAAGCTTTCTTT
cdr3_aa: CASSTTGGTEAFF

j_call: TRBJ2-3
clone_size: few
v_call: TRBV4-1
d_call: NA
cdr3_nt: TGCGCCAGCAGCCTTAGACTAGAAGGTTCAGATACGCAGTATTTT
cdr3_aa: CASSLRLEGSDTQYF

j_call: TRBJ1-1
clone_size: NA
v_call: TRBV29-1
d_call: TRBD1
cdr3_nt: TGCAGCGTGACAGGGCGTTGGACTGAAGCTTTCTTT
cdr3_aa: CSVTGRWTEAFF

j_call: TRBJ2-1
clone_size: NA
v_call: TRBV5-4
d_call: NA
cdr3_nt: TGTGCCAGCAGCTTCCTCGGAGAGGATGAGCAGTTCTTC
cdr3_aa: CASSFLGEDEQFF

j_call: TRBJ1-1
clone_size: once
v_call: TRBV15
d_call: NA
cdr3_nt: TGTGCCACCAGCAAAAGGGCAGGGGACACTGAAGCTTTCTTT
cdr3_aa: CATSKRAGDTEAFF

j_call: TRBJ1-5
clone_size: NA
v_call: TRBV30
d_call: NA
cdr3_nt: TGTGCCTGGAGTGGGAGCAATCAGCCCCAGCATTTT
cdr3_aa: CAWSGSNQPQHF

j_call: TRBJ2-3
clone_size: NA
v_call: TRBV11-2
d_call: TRBD2
cdr3_nt: TGTGCCAGCAGCCCTGGATTACTAGCGGGGAGTTTCACAGATACGCAGTATTTT
cdr3_aa: CASSPGLLAGSFTDTQYF

j_call: TRBJ2-1
clone_size: NA
v_call: TRBV29-1
d_call: NA
cdr3_nt: TGCAGCGTTGAAGTAGGTGGAGGGAGCTCCTACAATGAGCAGTTCTTC
cdr3_aa: CSVEVGGGSSYNEQFF

j_call: TRBJ2-2
clone_size: NA
v_call: TRBV2
d_call: NA
cdr3_nt: TGTGCCAGCAGTGCGGCAGGGGTGAACACCGGGGAGCTGTTTTTT
cdr3_aa: CASSAAGVNTGELFF

j_call: TRBJ2-6
clone_size: NA
v_call: TRBV30
d_call: NA
cdr3_nt: TGTGCCTGGAGTGTAGGGCTCTCTGGGGCCAACGTCCTGACTTTC
cdr3_aa: CAWSVGLSGANVLTF

j_call: TRBJ2-4
clone_size: NA
v_call: TRBV9
d_call: TRBD1
cdr3_nt: TGTGCCAGCAGTCATCGGGACAGCAAAGCAAACATTCAGTACTTC
cdr3_aa: CASSHRDSKANIQYF

j_call: TRBJ1-1
clone_size: NA
v_call: TRBV29-1
d_call: NA
cdr3_nt: TGCAGCGTTGAGCCCGGGATCGGATGGAACACTGAAGCTTTCTTT
cdr3_aa: CSVEPGIGWNTEAFF

j_call: TRBJ2-3
clone_size: once
v_call: TRBV7-2
d_call: NA
cdr3_nt: TGTGCCAGCAGCTTAGTTGCTAGATCGACAGATACGCAGTATTTT
cdr3_aa: CASSLVARSTDTQYF

j_call: TRBJ1-1
clone_size: NA
v_call: TRBV25-1
d_call: NA
cdr3_nt: TGTGCCAGCAGTGAATATGGGCAGGGGAACACTGAAGCTTTCTTT
cdr3_aa: CASSEYGQGNTEAFF

j_call: TRBJ1-5
clone_size: few
v_call: TRBV28
d_call: NA
cdr3_nt: TGTGCCAGCAGTTCGACGAGAGGGGACAATCAGCCCCAGCATTTT
cdr3_aa: CASSSTRGDNQPQHF

j_call: TRBJ2-3
clone_size: NA
v_call: TRBV29-1
d_call: TRBD2
cdr3_nt: TGCAGCGTTGGTAGCGGGGTCGGCACAGATACGCAGTATTTT
cdr3_aa: CSVGSGVGTDTQYF

j_call: TRBJ2-7
clone_size: NA
v_call: TRBV10-1
d_call: TRBD2
cdr3_nt: TGCGCCAGCCGGGGACTAGCGGGGTCCGAGCAGTACTTC
cdr3_aa: CASRGLAGSEQYF

j_call: TRBJ1-6
clone_size: few
v_call: TRBV14
d_call: NA
cdr3_nt: TGTGCCAGCAGCCAAGATTTTGTATCGCCCCTCCACTTT
cdr3_aa: CASSQDFVSPLHF

j_call: TRBJ2-1
clone_size: NA
v_call: TRBV5-6
d_call: TRBD1
cdr3_nt: TGTGCCAGCAGCCGGGACAGAGCCTACAATGAGCAGTTCTTC
cdr3_aa: CASSRDRAYNEQFF

j_call: TRBJ1-1
clone_size: NA
v_call: TRBV5-1
d_call: TRBD1
cdr3_nt: TGCGCCAGCAGCTCGCATGGACAGGGGAATACTGAAGCTTTCTTT
cdr3_aa: CASSSHGQGNTEAFF

j_call: TRBJ2-7
clone_size: NA
v_call: TRBV14
d_call: TRBD1
cdr3_nt: TGTGCCAGCAGCCCGGGGACAGGGAGTGGGGGAGAGCAGTACTTC
cdr3_aa: CASSPGTGSGGEQYF

j_call: TRBJ2-7
clone_size: NA
v_call: TRBV10-3
d_call: NA
cdr3_nt: TGTGCCACTGCCCGGCAGGGCTACGAGCAGTACTTC
cdr3_aa: CATARQGYEQYF

j_call: TRBJ1-1
clone_size: NA
v_call: TRBV29-1
d_call: NA
cdr3_nt: TGCAGCGTTGAAGTATTCCCAGGCTCCCTGGCTTTCTTT
cdr3_aa: CSVEVFPGSLAFF

j_call: TRBJ2-1
clone_size: NA
v_call: TRBV29-1
d_call: NA
cdr3_nt: TGCAGCGTTGGGGGCCAGTACAATGAGCAGTTCTTC
cdr3_aa: CSVGGQYNEQFF

j_call: TRBJ2-3
clone_size: NA
v_call: TRBV19
d_call: TRBD2
cdr3_nt: TGTGCCAGTCACCAACTAGCGGGGGGACGCACAGATACGCAGTATTTT
cdr3_aa: CASHQLAGGRTDTQYF

j_call: TRBJ2-3
clone_size: NA
v_call: TRBV15
d_call: NA
cdr3_nt: TGTGCCACCAGCAGTAATTCCAGGGCCACAGATACGCAGTATTTT
cdr3_aa: CATSSNSRATDTQYF

j_call: TRBJ2-5
clone_size: once
v_call: TRBV11-2
d_call: NA
cdr3_nt: TGTGCCAGCAGTTGGGACCAAGAGACCCAGTACTTC
cdr3_aa: CASSWDQETQYF

j_call: TRBJ1-1
clone_size: once
v_call: TRBV5-1
d_call: TRBD1
cdr3_nt: TGCGCCAGCAGCTTGGGGGACAGGTCGTTCACTGAAGCTTTCTTT
cdr3_aa: CASSLGDRSFTEAFF

j_call: TRBJ2-3
clone_size: NA
v_call: TRBV6-1
d_call: NA
cdr3_nt: TGTGCCAGCAAAAGAGCCGTACGGGCAGATACGCAGTATTTT
cdr3_aa: CASKRAVRADTQYF

j_call: TRBJ2-7
clone_size: few
v_call: TRBV5-4
d_call: NA
cdr3_nt: TGTGCCAGCAGCGTACAGGGTTGGGAGCAGTACTTC
cdr3_aa: CASSVQGWEQYF

j_call: TRBJ1-1
clone_size: few
v_call: TRBV29-1
d_call: NA
cdr3_nt: TGCAGCGCGGGGAACACTGAAGCTTTCTTT
cdr3_aa: CSAGNTEAFF

j_call: TRBJ2-7
clone_size: NA
v_call: TRBV7-2
d_call: TRBD1
cdr3_nt: TGTGCCAGCAGCTTAGCCCACAGGGGGTTCAACGAGCAGTACTTC
cdr3_aa: CASSLAHRGFNEQYF

j_call: TRBJ1-2
clone_size: NA
v_call: TRBV5-1
d_call: NA
cdr3_nt: TGCGCCAGCAGCCTCCTCGGGGAGGGTTTAAATGGCTACACCTTC
cdr3_aa: CASSLLGEGLNGYTF

j_call: TRBJ1-1
clone_size: NA
v_call: TRBV29-1
d_call: NA
cdr3_nt: TGCAGCGCCAACAGGGCGTACACTGAAGCTTTCTTT
cdr3_aa: CSANRAYTEAFF

j_call: TRBJ2-2
clone_size: few
v_call: TRBV25-1
d_call: NA
cdr3_nt: TGTGCCAGCAGTGAATGGGAGGCTGGGGAGCTGTTTTTT
cdr3_aa: CASSEWEAGELFF

j_call: TRBJ2-7
clone_size: NA
v_call: TRBV27
d_call: TRBD2
cdr3_nt: TGTGCCAGCAGTTTCCGGGGGGATGAGCAGTACTTC
cdr3_aa: CASSFRGDEQYF

j_call: TRBJ1-2
clone_size: NA
v_call: TRBV2
d_call: NA
cdr3_nt: TGTGCCAGCAGGGGCCGAGCATTAGAGGGGAACGGCTACACCTTC
cdr3_aa: CASRGRALEGNGYTF

j_call: TRBJ1-2
clone_size: NA
v_call: TRBV4-3
d_call: TRBD1
cdr3_nt: TGCGCCAGCAGCCAAGATGGAACACAGGGGGATGGCTACACCTTC
cdr3_aa: CASSQDGTQGDGYTF